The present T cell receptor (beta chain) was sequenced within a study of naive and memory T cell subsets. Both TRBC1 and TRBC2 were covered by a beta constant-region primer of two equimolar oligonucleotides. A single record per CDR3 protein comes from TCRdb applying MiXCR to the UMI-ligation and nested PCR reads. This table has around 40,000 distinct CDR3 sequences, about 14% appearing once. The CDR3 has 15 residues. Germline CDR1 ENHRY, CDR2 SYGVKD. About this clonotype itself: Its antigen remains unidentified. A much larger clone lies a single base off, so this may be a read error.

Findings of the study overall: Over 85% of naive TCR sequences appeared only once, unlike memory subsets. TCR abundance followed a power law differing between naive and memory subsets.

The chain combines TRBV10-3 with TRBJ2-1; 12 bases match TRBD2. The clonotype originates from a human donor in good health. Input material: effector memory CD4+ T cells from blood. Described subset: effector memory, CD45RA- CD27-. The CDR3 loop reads CAVRPTSGSHKEQFF. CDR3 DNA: TGTGCCGTTCGACCGACTAGCGGGAGCCACAAAGAGCAGTTCTTC.